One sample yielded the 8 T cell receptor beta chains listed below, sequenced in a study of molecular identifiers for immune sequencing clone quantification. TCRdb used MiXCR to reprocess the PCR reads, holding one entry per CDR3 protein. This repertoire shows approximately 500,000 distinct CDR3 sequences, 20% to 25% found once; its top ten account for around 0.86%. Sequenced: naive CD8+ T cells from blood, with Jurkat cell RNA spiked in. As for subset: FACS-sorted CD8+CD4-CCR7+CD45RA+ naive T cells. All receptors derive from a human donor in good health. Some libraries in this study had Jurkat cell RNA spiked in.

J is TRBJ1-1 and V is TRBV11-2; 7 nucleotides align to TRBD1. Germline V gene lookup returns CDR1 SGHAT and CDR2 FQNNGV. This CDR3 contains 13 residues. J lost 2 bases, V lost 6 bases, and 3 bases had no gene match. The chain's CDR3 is CASRTGINTEAFF. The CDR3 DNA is TGTGCCAGCAGGACAGGGATAAACACTGAAGCTTTCTTT. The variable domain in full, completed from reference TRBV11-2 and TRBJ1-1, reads EAGVAQSPRYKIIEKRQSVAFWCNPISGHATLYWYQQILGQGPKLLIQFQNNGVVDDSQLPKDRFSAERLKGVDSTLKIQPAKLEDSAVYLCASRTGINTEAFFGQGTRLTVV.

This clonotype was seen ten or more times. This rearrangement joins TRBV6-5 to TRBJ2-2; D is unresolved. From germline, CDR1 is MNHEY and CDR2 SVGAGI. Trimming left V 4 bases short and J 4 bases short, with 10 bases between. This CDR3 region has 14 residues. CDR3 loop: CASSWTVGTGELFF. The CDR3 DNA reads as TGTGCCAGCAGTTGGACGGTGGGCACCGGGGAGCTGTTTTTT.

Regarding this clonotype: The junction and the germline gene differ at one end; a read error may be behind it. The CDR3, as DNA: TGTGCCAGCAGTGAATCCCCCCTGAACACTGGAGCTTTCTTT. Protein sequence: CASSESPLNTGAFF. The rearrangement uses TRBV6-1 and TRBJ1-1; no reliable D call. Germline V CDR1 and CDR2: MNHNS, SASEGT. CDR3 length equals 14 residues.

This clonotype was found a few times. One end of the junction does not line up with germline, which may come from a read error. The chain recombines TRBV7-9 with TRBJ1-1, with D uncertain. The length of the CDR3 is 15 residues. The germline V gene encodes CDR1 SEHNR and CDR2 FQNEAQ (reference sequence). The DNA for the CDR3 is TGTGCCTGCAGCTTATCATCGACGGATAACACTGAAGCTTTCTTT. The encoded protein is CACSLSSTDNTEAFF.

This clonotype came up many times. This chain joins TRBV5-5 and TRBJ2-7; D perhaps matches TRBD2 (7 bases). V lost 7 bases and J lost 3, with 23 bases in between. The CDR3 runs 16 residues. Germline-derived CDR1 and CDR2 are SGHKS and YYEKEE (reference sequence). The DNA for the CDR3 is TGTGCCAGCCGACGAGGGGGTTCGGCTAGCGGCTACGAGCAGTACTTC. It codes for CASRRGGSASGYEQYF.

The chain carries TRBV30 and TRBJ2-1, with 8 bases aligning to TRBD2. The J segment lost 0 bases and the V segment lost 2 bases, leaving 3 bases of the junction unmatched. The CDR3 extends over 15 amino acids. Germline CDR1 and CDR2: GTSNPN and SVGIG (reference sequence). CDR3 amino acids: CAWSSGSVSYNEQFF. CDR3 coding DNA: TGTGCCTGGAGTAGCGGGAGTGTCTCCTACAATGAGCAGTTCTTC.

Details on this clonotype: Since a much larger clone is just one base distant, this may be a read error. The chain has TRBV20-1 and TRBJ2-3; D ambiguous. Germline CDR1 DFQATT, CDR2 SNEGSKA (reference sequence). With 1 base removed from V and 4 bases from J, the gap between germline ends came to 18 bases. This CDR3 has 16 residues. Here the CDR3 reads CSARVPTNQVPDTQYF. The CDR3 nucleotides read TGCAGTGCTAGAGTTCCCACTAACCAAGTCCCAGATACGCAGTATTTT.

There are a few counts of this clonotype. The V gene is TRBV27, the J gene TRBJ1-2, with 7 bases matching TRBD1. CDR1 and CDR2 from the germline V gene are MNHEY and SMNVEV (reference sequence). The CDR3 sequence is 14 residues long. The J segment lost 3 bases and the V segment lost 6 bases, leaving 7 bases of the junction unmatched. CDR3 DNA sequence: TGTGCCAGCAGCCCCGGACAGGCTTACTATGGCTACACCTTC. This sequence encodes CASSPGQAYYGYTF.